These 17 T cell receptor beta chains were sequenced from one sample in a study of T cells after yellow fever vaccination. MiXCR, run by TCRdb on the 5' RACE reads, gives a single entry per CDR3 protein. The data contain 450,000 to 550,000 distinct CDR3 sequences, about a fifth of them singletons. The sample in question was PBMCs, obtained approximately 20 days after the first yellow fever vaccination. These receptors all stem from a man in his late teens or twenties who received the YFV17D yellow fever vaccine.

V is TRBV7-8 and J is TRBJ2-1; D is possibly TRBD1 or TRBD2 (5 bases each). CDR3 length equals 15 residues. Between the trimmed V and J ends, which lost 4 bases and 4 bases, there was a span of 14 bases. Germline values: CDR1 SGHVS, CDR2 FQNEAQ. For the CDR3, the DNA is TGTGCCAGCAGCTCACGGGGCCTCGCTTACAATGAGCAGTTCTTC. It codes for CASSSRGLAYNEQFF.

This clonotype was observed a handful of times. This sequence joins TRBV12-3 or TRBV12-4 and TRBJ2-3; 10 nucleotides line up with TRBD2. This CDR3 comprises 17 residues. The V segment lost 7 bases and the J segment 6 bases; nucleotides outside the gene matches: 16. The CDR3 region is CASTPRAGGLFLDTQYF. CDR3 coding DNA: TGTGCCAGCACCCCCCGAGCGGGGGGGCTCTTTTTGGATACGCAGTATTTT.

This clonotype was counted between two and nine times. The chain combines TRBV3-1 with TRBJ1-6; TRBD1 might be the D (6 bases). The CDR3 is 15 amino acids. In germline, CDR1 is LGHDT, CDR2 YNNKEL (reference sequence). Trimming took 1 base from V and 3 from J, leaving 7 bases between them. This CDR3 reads CASSQGTDYNSPLHF. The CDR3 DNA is TGTGCCAGCAGCCAAGGGACAGACTATAATTCACCCCTCCACTTT.

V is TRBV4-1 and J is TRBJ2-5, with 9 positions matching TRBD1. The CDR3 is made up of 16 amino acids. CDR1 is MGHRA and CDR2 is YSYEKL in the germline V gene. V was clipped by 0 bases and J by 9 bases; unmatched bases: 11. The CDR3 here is CASSQDQGTGRLSQYF. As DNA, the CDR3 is TGCGCCAGCAGCCAAGATCAGGGGACAGGGCGATTGTCCCAGTACTTC.

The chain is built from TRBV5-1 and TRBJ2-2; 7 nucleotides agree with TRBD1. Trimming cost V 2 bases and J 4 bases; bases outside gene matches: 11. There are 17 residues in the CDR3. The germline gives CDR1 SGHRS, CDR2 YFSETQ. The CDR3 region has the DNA TGCGCCAGCAGCTTCTCGTTTGAGGGGGCGACCACCGGGGAGCTGTTTTTT. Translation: CASSFSFEGATTGELFF. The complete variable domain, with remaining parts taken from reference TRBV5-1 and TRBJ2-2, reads KAGVTQTPRYLIKTRGQQVTLSCSPISGHRSVSWYQQTPGQGLQFLFEYFSETQRNKGNFPGRFSGRQFSNSRSEMNVSTLELGDSALYLCASSFSFEGATTGELFFGEGSRLTVL.

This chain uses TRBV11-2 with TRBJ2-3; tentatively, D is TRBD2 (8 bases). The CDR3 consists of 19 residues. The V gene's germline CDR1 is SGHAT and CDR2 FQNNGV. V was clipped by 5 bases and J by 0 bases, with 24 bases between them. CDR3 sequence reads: CASSPGGFLSGASTDTQYF. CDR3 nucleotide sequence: TGTGCCAGCAGCCCAGGGGGATTTCTTAGCGGGGCTAGCACAGATACGCAGTATTTT.

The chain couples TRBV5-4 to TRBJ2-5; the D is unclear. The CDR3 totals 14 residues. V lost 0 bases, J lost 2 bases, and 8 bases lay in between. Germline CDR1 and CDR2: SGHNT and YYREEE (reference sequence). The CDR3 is CASSLEPRQETQYF. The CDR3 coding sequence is TGTGCCAGCAGCTTGGAGCCCCGACAAGAGACCCAGTACTTC.

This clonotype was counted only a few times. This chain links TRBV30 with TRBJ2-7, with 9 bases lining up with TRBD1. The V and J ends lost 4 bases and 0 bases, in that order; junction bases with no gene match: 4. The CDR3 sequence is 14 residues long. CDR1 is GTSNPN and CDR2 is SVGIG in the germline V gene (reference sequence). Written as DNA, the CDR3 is TGTGCCTGGATCGGGACAGGGAACTCCTACGAGCAGTACTTC. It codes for CAWIGTGNSYEQYF.

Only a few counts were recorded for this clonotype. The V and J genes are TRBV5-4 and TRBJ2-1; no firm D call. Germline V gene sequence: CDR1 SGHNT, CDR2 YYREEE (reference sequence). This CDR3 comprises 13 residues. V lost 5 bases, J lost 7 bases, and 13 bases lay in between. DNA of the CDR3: TGTGCCAGCAGATCAGTTGGACGGAATGAGCAGTTCTTC. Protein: CASRSVGRNEQFF.

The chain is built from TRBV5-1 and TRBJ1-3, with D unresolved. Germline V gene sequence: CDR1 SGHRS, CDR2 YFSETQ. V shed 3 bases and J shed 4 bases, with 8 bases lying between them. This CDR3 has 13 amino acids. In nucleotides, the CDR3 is TGCGCCAGCAGCTCCATGCCCGGAAACACCATATATTTT. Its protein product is CASSSMPGNTIYF.

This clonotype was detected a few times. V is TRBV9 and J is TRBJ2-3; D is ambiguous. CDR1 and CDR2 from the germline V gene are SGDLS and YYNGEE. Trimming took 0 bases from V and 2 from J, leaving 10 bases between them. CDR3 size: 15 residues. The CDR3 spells CASSVELGITDTQYF. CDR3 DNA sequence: TGTGCCAGCAGCGTAGAGTTGGGTATCACAGATACGCAGTATTTT.

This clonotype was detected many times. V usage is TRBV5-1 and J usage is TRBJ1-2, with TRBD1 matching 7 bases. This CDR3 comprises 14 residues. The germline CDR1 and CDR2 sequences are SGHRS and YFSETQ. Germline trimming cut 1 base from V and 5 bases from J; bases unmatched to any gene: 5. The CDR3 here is CASSLRGGVYGYTF. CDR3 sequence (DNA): TGCGCCAGCAGCTTGAGAGGGGGCGTGTATGGCTACACCTTC.

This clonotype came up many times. As DNA, the CDR3 is TGCGCCAGCAGCTTGAGTGGTTACTCCTACGAGCAGTACTTC. It codes for CASSLSGYSYEQYF. The chain combines TRBV5-1 with TRBJ2-7; D is undetermined. The CDR3 totals 14 residues. Trimming took off 1 base at V and 0 bases at J, with 8 bases between the two ends. Germline V gene lookup returns CDR1 SGHRS and CDR2 YFSETQ.

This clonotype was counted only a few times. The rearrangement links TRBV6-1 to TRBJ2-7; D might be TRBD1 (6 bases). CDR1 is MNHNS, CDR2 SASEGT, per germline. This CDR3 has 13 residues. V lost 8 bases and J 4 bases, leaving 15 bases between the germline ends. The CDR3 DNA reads TGTGCCAGCGGGGTGACAGGATCTTACGAGCAGTACGTC. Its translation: CASGVTGSYEQYV.

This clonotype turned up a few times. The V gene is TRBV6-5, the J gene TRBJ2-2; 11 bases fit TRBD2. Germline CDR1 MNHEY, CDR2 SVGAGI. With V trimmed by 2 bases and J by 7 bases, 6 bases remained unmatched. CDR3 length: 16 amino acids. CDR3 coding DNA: TGTGCCAGCAGTTACATAGCGGGGGGGCCCGGCGGGGAGCTGTTTTTT. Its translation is CASSYIAGGPGGELFF.

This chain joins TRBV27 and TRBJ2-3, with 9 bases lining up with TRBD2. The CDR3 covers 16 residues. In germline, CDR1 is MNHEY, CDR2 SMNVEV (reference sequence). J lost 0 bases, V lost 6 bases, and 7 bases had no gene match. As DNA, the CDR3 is TGTGCCAGCAGCCCGTCTAGCGGGACTAGCACAGATACGCAGTATTTT. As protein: CASSPSSGTSTDTQYF.

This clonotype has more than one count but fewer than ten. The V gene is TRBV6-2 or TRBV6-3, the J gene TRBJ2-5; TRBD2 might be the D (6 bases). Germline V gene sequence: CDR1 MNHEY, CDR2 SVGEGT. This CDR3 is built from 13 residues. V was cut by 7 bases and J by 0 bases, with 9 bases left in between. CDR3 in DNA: TGTGCCAGCACGAGGGACTACCAAGAGACCCAGTACTTC. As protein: CASTRDYQETQYF.